The 2 T cell receptor beta chains presented below share a single source sample, sequenced in a study. TCRdb ran MiXCR on the 5' RACE reads and lists one entry per CDR3 protein. The sample comprises tens of thousands of distinct CDR3 sequences, around 26% of which are singletons, and roughly 2% rests with the top ten. Sequencing used naive CD4+ T cells sorted from blood. Subset reported: naive CD4+ T cells, CD4+CD45RA+CD25-. The receptors were gathered from a female donor with breast cancer.

The chain combines TRBV7-9 with TRBJ1-5; D uncertain. The CDR3 covers 15 residues. Looked up from germline, CDR1 is SEHNR and CDR2 is FQNEAQ (reference sequence). Trimming pared 1 base from V and 1 base from J, leaving 8 bases between. The CDR3, as DNA: TGTGCCAGCAGCTTAGATGGGTCCAGCAATCAGCCCCAGCATTTT. Translation: CASSLDGSSNQPQHF.

To note about this clonotype: This may come from a read error, since a much larger clone is one base off. This chain uses TRBV7-9 with TRBJ2-7, with D perhaps TRBD1 (6 bases). Germline values: CDR1 SEHNR, CDR2 FQNEAQ (reference sequence). The CDR3 has 14 residues. This chain's CDR3 is CASSSQGNRGEQHF. Written as DNA, the CDR3 is TGTGCCAGCAGCTCACAGGGTAATCGAGGCGAGCAGCACTTC.